These 9 T cell receptor beta chains came from one sample sequenced in a study of Graves' ophthalmopathy and Graves' hyperthyroidism. RNA served as the template for amplifying TCR beta CDR3 regions. An opening RT-PCR round employed HTBI primers and preceded a second-round multiplex PCR. TCRdb analysed the multiplex PCR reads with MiXCR anew, one entry per CDR3 protein. The sample yields 500,000 to 700,000 distinct CDR3 sequences, 35% to 40% seen once. Sequences were obtained from peripheral blood or thyroid tissue (not recorded which). All receptors derive from an adult man with Graves' hyperthyroidism.

This clonotype was recorded many times. The rearrangement uses TRBV7-2 and TRBJ1-1, with 7 positions matching TRBD1. CDR1 is SGHTA and CDR2 is FQGNSA in the germline V gene. The CDR3 totals 14 residues. The V segment lost 1 base and the J segment 5 bases; nucleotides outside the gene matches: 4. In DNA form, the CDR3 reads TGTGCCAGCAGCTTAGTAACAGGGGCGACTGAAGCTTTCTTT. Translated, it gives CASSLVTGATEAFF.

The chain joins TRBV7-9 to TRBJ2-7; unclear D gene. Trimming removed 5 bases from V and 0 bases from J, with 11 bases in between. CDR3 size: 14 residues. CDR1 is SEHNR and CDR2 is FQNEAQ in the germline V gene (reference sequence). DNA of the CDR3: TGTGCCAGCAGCCCAACAGCTAGCTCCTACGAGCAGTACTTC. Translated: CASSPTASSYEQYF.

This clonotype was recorded a few times. The chain has TRBV6-1 and TRBJ2-5; 7 nucleotides line up with TRBD1. Germline loops: CDR1 MNHNS, CDR2 SASEGT. V shed 5 bases and J 1 base; nucleotides not matched to a gene: 10. This CDR3 spans 16 amino acids. This CDR3 is CASSYDPGTAQETQYF. As DNA, the CDR3 is TGTGCCAGCAGTTATGACCCCGGGACAGCCCAAGAGACCCAGTACTTC.

Many counts were recorded for this clonotype. The chain employs TRBV19 and TRBJ1-2; maybe TRBD1 (5 bases). The CDR3 has 16 amino acids. V was shortened by 2 bases and J by 3 bases, with 16 bases between the two germline ends. Germline lookup yields CDR1 LNHDA and CDR2 SQIVND (reference sequence). The CDR3 nucleotides read TGTGCCAGTAGTATAAAACATGGCAGGGCTGACTATGGCTACACCTTC. This codes for CASSIKHGRADYGYTF. The variable domain in full, completed from reference TRBV19 and TRBJ1-2, reads DGGITQSPKYLFRKEGQNVTLSCEQNLNHDAMYWYRQDPGQGLRLIYYSQIVNDFQKGDIAEGYSVSREKKESFPLTVTSAQKNPTAFYLCASSIKHGRADYGYTFGSGTRLTVV.

This clonotype showed up many times. The rearrangement links TRBV15 to TRBJ2-5; 9 bases are a match to TRBD1. CDR1 and CDR2 (germline): LNHNV, YYDKDF (reference sequence). Unmatched junction bases numbered 12, after V lost 4 bases and J lost 3 bases. This CDR3 is 17 amino acids long. CDR3 loop: CATSNRDRAAPKETQYF. CDR3 coding DNA: TGTGCCACCAGCAATCGGGACAGGGCGGCCCCTAAAGAGACCCAGTACTTC.

The rearrangement joins TRBV5-5 to TRBJ2-3, with no clear D. V gave up 4 bases and J gave up 5 bases, with 11 bases separating them. The CDR3 spans 13 residues. Germline V gene sequence: CDR1 SGHKS, CDR2 YYEKEE (reference sequence). CDR3 bases: TGTGCCAGCAGCCCCGAAATTCGAGATACGCAGTATTTT. Amino acid sequence: CASSPEIRDTQYF.

Comment on this clonotype: A single base separates this from a much larger clone, so it may be a read error. CDR3 sequence (DNA): TGTGCCAGCAGCTCCCCAAACCAGGGGAATCAGCTCCAGCATTTT. Its translation: CASSSPNQGNQLQHF. The chain links TRBV7-2 to TRBJ1-5; D is perhaps TRBD1 (6 bases). The CDR3 is made up of 15 amino acids. From germline, CDR1 is SGHTA and CDR2 FQGNSA.

This clonotype was counted ten times or more. This chain joins TRBV7-6 and TRBJ2-2; unclear D gene. Deletions cut 1 base from V and 5 bases from J, with 5 bases between. Germline V gene data show CDR1 as SGHVS and CDR2 as FNYEAQ. This CDR3 has 13 residues. The CDR3 here is CASSLDQTGELFF. CDR3 DNA: TGTGCCAGCAGCTTAGATCAGACCGGGGAGCTGTTTTTT.

This clonotype was observed at least ten times. V is TRBV7-8 and J is TRBJ1-5; 7 nucleotides match TRBD1. The CDR3 sequence is 16 residues long. The V and J ends lost 2 bases and 4 bases, in that order; junction bases with no gene match: 8. CDR1 and CDR2 (germline): SGHVS, FQNEAQ. CDR3 nucleotide sequence: TGTGCCAGCAGCTTATTTTCCGACAGGGTGAATCAGCCCCAGCATTTT. Translating it yields CASSLFSDRVNQPQHF.